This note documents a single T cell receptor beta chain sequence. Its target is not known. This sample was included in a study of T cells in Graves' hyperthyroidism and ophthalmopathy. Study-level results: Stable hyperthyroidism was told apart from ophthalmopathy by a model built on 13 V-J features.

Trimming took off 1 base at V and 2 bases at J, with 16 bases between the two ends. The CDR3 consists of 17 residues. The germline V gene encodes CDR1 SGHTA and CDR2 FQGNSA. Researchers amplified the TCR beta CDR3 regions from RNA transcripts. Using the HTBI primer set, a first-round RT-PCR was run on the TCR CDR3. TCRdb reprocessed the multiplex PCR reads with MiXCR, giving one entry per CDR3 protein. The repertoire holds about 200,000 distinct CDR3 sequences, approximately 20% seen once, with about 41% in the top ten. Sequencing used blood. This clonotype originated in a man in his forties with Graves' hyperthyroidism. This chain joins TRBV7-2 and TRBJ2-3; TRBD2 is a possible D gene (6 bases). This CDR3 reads CASSLVLGGTITDTQYF. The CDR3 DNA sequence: TGTGCCAGCAGCTTAGTTTTGGGCGGGACGATCACAGATACGCAGTATTTT.